The following is a TCR beta chain sequence with its context. Per the original data handling: Amplification from reference gene primers served as the basis for estimated nucleated cell counts. The data were produced by immunoSEQ multiplex PCR, yet TCRdb's version contains in-frame clones alone and is incomplete. V and J calls and clone size are as listed in that table; D and trimming were resolved from the DNA. The sample has 150,000 to 200,000 clones, about 86% seen once. The data derive from a study of blood T cell repertoires in COVID-19. Study-level information: Sites in the United States, Italy and Spain provided acute and convalescent COVID-19 samples. Nucleic acid was either cDNA or gDNA, and it came from T cells, B-cell-depleted T cells, or PBMCs.

This CDR3 is built from 14 residues. Trimming cost V 5 bases and J 5 bases; bases outside gene matches: 7. CDR1 and CDR2 from the germline V gene are MNHEY and SVGAGI. Specimen: peripheral blood. The V and J genes are TRBV6-5 and TRBJ1-2; TRBD1 matches 8 bases. The clonotype was recovered from a human donor with acute or convalescent COVID-19. The donor label of this sample is uncertain. The chain's CDR3 is CASSQPGGAYGYTF. CDR3 in DNA: TGTGCCAGCAGTCAGCCAGGGGGCGCTTATGGCTACACCTTC.